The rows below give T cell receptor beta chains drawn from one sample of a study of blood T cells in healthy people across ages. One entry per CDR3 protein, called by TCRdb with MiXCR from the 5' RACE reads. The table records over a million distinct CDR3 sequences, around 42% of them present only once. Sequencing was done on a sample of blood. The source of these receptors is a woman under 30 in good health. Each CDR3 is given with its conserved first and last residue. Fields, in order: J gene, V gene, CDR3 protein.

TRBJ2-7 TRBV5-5 CASSSAASYEQYF
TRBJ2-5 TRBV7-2 CASSWTGEGTQYF
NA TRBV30 CASIGQLYEQYF
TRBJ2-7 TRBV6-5 CASRQGQSYEQYF
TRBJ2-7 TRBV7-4 CASNSDLSGSDHTYEQYF
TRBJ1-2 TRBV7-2 CASTEQGLAGYTF
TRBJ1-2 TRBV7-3 CASSFLSEINYGYTF
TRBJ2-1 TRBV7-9 CASSATRGGEQFF
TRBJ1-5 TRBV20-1 CSARRGQSNQPQHF
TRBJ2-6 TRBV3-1 CASSQNPGPGANVLTF
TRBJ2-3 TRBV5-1 CASSLAGVADTQYF
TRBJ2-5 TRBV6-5 CASSYQGTSGGTIQETQYF
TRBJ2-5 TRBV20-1 CSASGQETQYF
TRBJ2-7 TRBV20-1 CSAESGAGTYEQYF
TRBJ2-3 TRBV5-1 CASSRDRGPSADTQYF
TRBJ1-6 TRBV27 CASSFGTDNSPLHF
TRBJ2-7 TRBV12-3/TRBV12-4 CASSLRHRDTRGEQYF
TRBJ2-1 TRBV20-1 CSAIPGRGYNEQFF
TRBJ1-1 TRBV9 CASSAQTGVNVNTEAFF
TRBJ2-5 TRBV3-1 CASSQGNSGGRETQYF
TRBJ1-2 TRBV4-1 CASSQKATGAGYTF
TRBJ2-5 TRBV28 CASSGAPIRETQYF
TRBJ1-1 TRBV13 CASSLDNSLMNTEAFF
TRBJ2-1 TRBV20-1 CSASSGGANNEQFF
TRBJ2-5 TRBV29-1 CSVDLGMLKYQETQYF
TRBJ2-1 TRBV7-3 CASSIIGTVYNEQFF